A single T cell receptor beta chain is shown here with its context. Profiling relied on immunoSEQ multiplex PCR, and the TCRdb table lists in-frame clones only, not all of them. This sample yields 100,000 to 150,000 clones, of which approximately 89% are seen a single time; roughly 8% belongs to the top ten. These data belong to a study of control samples from healthy donors and cancer patients. Germline V gene lookup returns CDR1 PRHDT and CDR2 FYEKMQ (reference sequence). The CDR3 spans 16 residues. Trimming at V came to 5 bases and at J to 3 bases, leaving 7 bases not matched to a gene. The chain links TRBV13 to TRBJ2-5; TRBD2 agrees at 12 bases. The TCR sequence derives from a man between 50 and 59 years old with head and neck cancer. What was sequenced was PBMCs. CDR3 protein: CASSKPGLAGEETQYF. Here the CDR3 DNA reads TGTGCCAGCAGCAAGCCGGGACTAGCGGGCGAAGAGACCCAGTACTTC.